What follows is one T cell receptor beta chain and its context. What it binds is not known. This CDR3 comprises 11 residues. CDR1 and CDR2 (germline): SGHAT, FQNNGV. Trimming took 5 bases from V and 5 from J, leaving 7 bases between them. The sample belongs to a study of radiation and T cells in renal cell carcinoma. The table came from immunoSEQ multiplex PCR; TCRdb's copy has only in-frame clones and leaves some out. The sample records 150,000 to 200,000 clones, approximately 90% being singletons. Study-wide points: Pretreatment tumor biopsies were lacking, so baseline clonotypes are unknown.

The time point was: blood 4 weeks post-SBRT, at nephrectomy. Treatment: 15 Gy SBRT to primary tumor, nephrectomy 4 weeks later. Nephrectomy followed 15 Gy stereotactic body radiation by 4 weeks. Blood was sampled at baseline, 2 weeks and 4 weeks after SBRT. The patient's renal cell carcinoma had clear cell pathology. The receptor was isolated from a woman aged 45-65 years with renal cell carcinoma. The chain has TRBV11-2 and TRBJ2-7; the D is unclear. This specimen consisted of blood, obtained from a patient whose treatment included radiotherapy and nephrectomy. In DNA, the CDR3 is TGTGCCAGCAGCCCCCTGGACGAGCAGTACTTC. Translation: CASSPLDEQYF.